Below, 13 T cell receptor beta chains from the same sample are listed, as sequenced in a study of cytomegalovirus exposure and HLA in healthy donors. Primers for the PCR totalled 60 Vbeta and 13 Jbeta. This table comes from immunoSEQ multiplex PCR, and its TCRdb copy is limited to in-frame clones, with some not included. The repertoire includes about 180,000 clones, roughly 80% of them detected once, and roughly 5% sits in the top ten. The sequencing input was PBMCs. The receptors stem from a woman between 18 and 29 years old in good health and CMV-seropositive.

The chain links TRBV11-2 to TRBJ2-7, with TRBD1 matching 10 bases. The V gene end was trimmed by 5 bases and the J gene end by 7 bases; junction bases not matched to a gene: 8. Germline CDR1 reads SGHAT; CDR2 reads FQNNGV. There are 14 residues in the CDR3. CDR3 DNA sequence: TGTGCCAGCAGCACCGGACAGGGGGTTTGGGAGCAGTACTTC. It specifies CASSTGQGVWEQYF.

The V gene is TRBV6-6, the J gene TRBJ2-7, with D possibly being TRBD1 (5 bases). V lost 2 bases and J 3 bases, leaving 14 bases between the germline ends. Germline CDR1 and CDR2: MNHNY and SVGAGI (reference sequence). The CDR3 runs to 15 residues. The CDR3 DNA is TGTGCCAGCAGTTACCATATCCCCGACAGCTACGAGCAGTACTTC. Its protein product is CASSYHIPDSYEQYF.

This sequence joins TRBV6-6 and TRBJ1-4, with 8 bases identical to TRBD1. With V trimmed by 4 bases and J by 8 bases, 9 bases remained unmatched. In germline, CDR1 is MNHNY, CDR2 SVGAGI (reference sequence). The CDR3 contains 15 residues. The DNA for the CDR3 is TGTGCCAGCAGTTCGTGGCGGACAGGGAAGGAAAAACTGTTTTTT. Protein: CASSSWRTGKEKLFF.

The chain recombines TRBV4-2 with TRBJ1-2; 7 nucleotides agree with TRBD1. The germline V gene has CDR1 LGHNA and CDR2 YNFKEQ. This CDR3 has 15 amino acids. V gave up 2 bases and J gave up 0 bases; unmatched junction bases: 3. CDR3: CASSQNRGTNYGYTF. CDR3 coding DNA: TGTGCCAGCAGCCAAAACAGGGGAACTAACTATGGCTACACCTTC.

The J gene is TRBJ1-1, the V gene TRBV7-7, with 12 bases that match TRBD1. The CDR3 is 15 amino acids. The germline gives CDR1 SSHAT, CDR2 FNYEAQ (reference sequence). Losses at the gene ends were 4 bases for V and 6 bases for J; bases not matched to a gene: 6. The CDR3 protein is CASSSPGQGAAEAFF. CDR3 DNA: TGTGCCAGCAGCTCCCCGGGACAGGGGGCTGCTGAAGCTTTCTTT.

This clone was seen a few times. The germline gene is not matched at one end of the junction; a read error may be the cause. This chain links TRBV30 with TRBJ2-6, with D maybe TRBD1 (5 bases). The germline gives CDR1 GTSNPN, CDR2 SVGIG (reference sequence). The CDR3 runs to 13 residues. The CDR3: CAWSVGGANGLTF. The CDR3 bases are TGTGCCTGGAGTGTCGGTGGGGCCAACGGCCTGACTTTC.

V gene TRBV13 combines with J gene TRBJ2-3; TRBD1 aligns across 9 bases. CDR1 and CDR2 (germline): PRHDT, FYEKMQ (reference sequence). This CDR3 is built from 16 residues. Losses at the gene ends were 2 bases for V and 1 base for J; bases not matched to a gene: 4. The CDR3 DNA reads TGTGCCAGCAGCTTAAAACAGGGGGCGGGCACAGATACGCAGTATTTT. Translation gives CASSLKQGAGTDTQYF.

The V and J genes are TRBV7-2 and TRBJ2-7; TRBD1 agrees at 7 bases. After removal of 5 bases from V and 2 bases from J, the junction contained 9 bases not matched to a gene. The germline gives CDR1 SGHTA, CDR2 FQGNSA. CDR3 size: 15 residues. CDR3 coding DNA: TGTGCCAGCAGCATCCGGGACAGTTCTCCCTACGAGCAGTACTTC. Translation gives CASSIRDSSPYEQYF.

This clone was found once. The V gene is TRBV18, the J gene TRBJ1-3; 9 nucleotides line up with TRBD1. V lost 3 bases to trimming and J lost 0 bases; unmatched junction nucleotides: 9. Germline CDR1 is KGHSH and CDR2 is LQKENI. The CDR3 totals 18 residues. The CDR3 DNA sequence: TGTGCCAGCTCACCCCCCGGGACAGGGAACCTCTCTGGAAACACCATATATTTT. It codes for CASSPPGTGNLSGNTIYF.

V and J are TRBV11-2 and TRBJ1-2; 7 nucleotides align to TRBD1. Per germline, CDR1 SGHAT and CDR2 FQNNGV. This CDR3 is 15 amino acids long. The ends lost 5 bases at V and 5 bases at J; junction bases unmatched: 11. The CDR3 coding sequence is TGTGCCAGCAGCAATTTCGGGAGGGGGCTATATGGCTACACCTTC. Translating gives CASSNFGRGLYGYTF.

This chain connects TRBV5-8 to TRBJ1-1, with 8 bases aligning to TRBD1. This CDR3 is 15 amino acids long. The germline V gene has CDR1 SGHTS and CDR2 YDEGEE. V lost 4 bases to trimming and J lost 1 base; unmatched junction nucleotides: 6. This CDR3 reads CASSLEQGANTEAFF. The CDR3 DNA reads as TGTGCCAGCAGCCTCGAGCAGGGGGCGAACACTGAAGCTTTCTTT. The full variable domain, with the rest looked up from reference TRBV5-8 and TRBJ1-1, is EAGVTQSPTHLIKTRGQQATLRCSPISGHTSVYWYQQALGLGLQFLLWYDEGEERNRGNFPPRFSGRQFPNYSSELNVNALELEDSALYLCASSLEQGANTEAFFGQGTRLTVV.

J is TRBJ2-5 and V is TRBV7-2; 11 bases are a match to TRBD2. The better agreement between TRBJ2-7 and the DNA end casts doubt on the J call. Germline V gives CDR1 SGHTA, CDR2 FQGNSA. The CDR3 loop spans 15 amino acids. For the CDR3, the DNA is TGTGCCAGCAGCTTAGTTTTGACTAGCGGGGCCGAGCAGTACTTC. The encoded protein is CASSLVLTSGAEQYF.

The chain links TRBV30 to TRBJ2-3; possible D gene TRBD2, 5 bases. This CDR3 region has 13 residues. V lost 0 bases and J 7 bases, leaving 11 bases between the germline ends. The germline CDR1 and CDR2 sequences are GTSNPN and SVGIG (reference sequence). The CDR3 nucleotides read TGTGCCTGGAGTGTACTAGATGGCTATACGCAGTATTTT. Protein: CAWSVLDGYTQYF.